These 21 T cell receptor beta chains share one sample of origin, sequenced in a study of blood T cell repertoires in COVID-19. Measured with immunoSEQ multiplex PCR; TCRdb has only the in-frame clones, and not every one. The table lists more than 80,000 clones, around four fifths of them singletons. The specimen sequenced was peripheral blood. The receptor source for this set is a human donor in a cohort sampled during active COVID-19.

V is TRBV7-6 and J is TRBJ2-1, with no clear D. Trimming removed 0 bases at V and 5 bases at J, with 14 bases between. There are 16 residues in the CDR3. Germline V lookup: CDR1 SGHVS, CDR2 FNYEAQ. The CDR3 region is CASSLAAASKHNEQFF. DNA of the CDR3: TGTGCCAGCAGCTTAGCGGCGGCTAGTAAGCACAATGAGCAGTTCTTC. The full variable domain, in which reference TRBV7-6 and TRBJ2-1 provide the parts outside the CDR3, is GAGVSQSPRYKVTKRGQDVALRCDPISGHVSLYWYRQALGQGPEFLTYFNYEAQQDKSGLPNDRFSAERPEGSISTLTIQRTEQRDSAMYRCASSLAAASKHNEQFFGPGTRLTVL.

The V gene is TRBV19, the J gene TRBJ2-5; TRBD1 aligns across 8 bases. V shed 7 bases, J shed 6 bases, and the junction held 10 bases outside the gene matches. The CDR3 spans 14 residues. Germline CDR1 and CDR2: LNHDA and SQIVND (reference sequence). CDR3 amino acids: CASTDYQGAKTQYF. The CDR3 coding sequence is TGTGCCAGTACCGATTACCAGGGGGCGAAGACCCAGTACTTC.

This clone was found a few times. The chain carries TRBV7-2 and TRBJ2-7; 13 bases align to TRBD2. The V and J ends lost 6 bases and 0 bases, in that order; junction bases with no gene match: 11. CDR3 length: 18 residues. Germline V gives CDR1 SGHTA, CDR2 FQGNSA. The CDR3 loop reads CASRGTSGTLRDSYEQYF. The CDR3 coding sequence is TGTGCCAGCAGGGGGACTAGCGGGACCCTTCGGGACTCCTACGAGCAGTACTTC.

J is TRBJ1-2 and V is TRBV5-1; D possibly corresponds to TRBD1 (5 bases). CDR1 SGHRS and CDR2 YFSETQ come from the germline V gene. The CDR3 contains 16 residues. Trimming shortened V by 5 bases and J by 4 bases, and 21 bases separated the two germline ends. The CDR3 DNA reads TGCGCCAGCAGAGTGAGCCCTACGACAGAGGTCTATGGCTACACCTTC. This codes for CASRVSPTTEVYGYTF.

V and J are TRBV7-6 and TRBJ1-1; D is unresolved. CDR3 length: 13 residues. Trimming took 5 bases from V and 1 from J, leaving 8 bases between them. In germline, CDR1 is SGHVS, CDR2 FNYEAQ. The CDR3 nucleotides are TGTGCCAGCAGCAACAACAGGAACACTGAAGCTTTCTTT. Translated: CASSNNRNTEAFF. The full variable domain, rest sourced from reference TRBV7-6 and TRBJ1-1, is GAGVSQSPRYKVTKRGQDVALRCDPISGHVSLYWYRQALGQGPEFLTYFNYEAQQDKSGLPNDRFSAERPEGSISTLTIQRTEQRDSAMYRCASSNNRNTEAFFGQGTRLTVV.

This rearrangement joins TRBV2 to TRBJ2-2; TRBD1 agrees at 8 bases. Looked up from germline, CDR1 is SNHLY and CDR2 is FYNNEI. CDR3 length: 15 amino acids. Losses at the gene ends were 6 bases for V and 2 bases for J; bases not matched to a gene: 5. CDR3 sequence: CASSAGQANTGELFF. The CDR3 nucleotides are TGTGCCAGCAGCGCGGGACAGGCCAACACCGGGGAGCTGTTTTTT.

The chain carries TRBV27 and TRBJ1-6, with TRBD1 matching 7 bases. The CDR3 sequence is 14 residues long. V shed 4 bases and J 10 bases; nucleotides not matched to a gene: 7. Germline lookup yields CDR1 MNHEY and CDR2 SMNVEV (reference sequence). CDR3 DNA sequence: TGTGCCAGCAGTTCGACAGGGATTGGCTCACCCCTCCACTTT. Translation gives CASSSTGIGSPLHF.

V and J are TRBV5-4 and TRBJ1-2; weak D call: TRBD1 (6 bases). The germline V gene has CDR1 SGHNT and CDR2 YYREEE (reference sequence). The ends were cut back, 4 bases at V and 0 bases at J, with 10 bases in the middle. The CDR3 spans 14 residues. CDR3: CASSRTEANYGYTF. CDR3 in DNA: TGTGCCAGCAGCCGGACAGAAGCTAACTATGGCTACACCTTC.

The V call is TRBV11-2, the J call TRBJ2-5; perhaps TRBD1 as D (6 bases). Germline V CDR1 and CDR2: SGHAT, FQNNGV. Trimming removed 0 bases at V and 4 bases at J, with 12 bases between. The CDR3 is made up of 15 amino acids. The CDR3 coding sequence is TGTGCCAGCAGCTTAGAGATCTGGGGGCGAGAGACCCAGTACTTC. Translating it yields CASSLEIWGRETQYF. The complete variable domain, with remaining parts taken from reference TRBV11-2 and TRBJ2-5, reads EAGVAQSPRYKIIEKRQSVAFWCNPISGHATLYWYQQILGQGPKLLIQFQNNGVVDDSQLPKDRFSAERLKGVDSTLKIQPAKLEDSAVYLCASSLEIWGRETQYFGPGTRLLVL.

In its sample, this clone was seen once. The CDR3, as DNA: TGTGCCTGGGGATCCGGGACTGTCCCCTACGAGCAGTACTTC. Translated, it gives CAWGSGTVPYEQYF. The chain combines TRBV30 with TRBJ2-7; weak D call: TRBD2 (6 bases). Trimming left V 5 bases short and J 2 bases short, with 16 bases between. Per the germline V gene, CDR1 is GTSNPN and CDR2 is SVGIG (reference sequence). The CDR3 is 14 residues long.

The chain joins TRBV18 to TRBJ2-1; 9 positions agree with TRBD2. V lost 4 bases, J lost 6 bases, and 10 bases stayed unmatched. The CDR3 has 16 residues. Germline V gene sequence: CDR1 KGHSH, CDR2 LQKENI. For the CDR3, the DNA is TGTGCCAGCTCACACCCAGGGCGGGAGGGCCTCAATGAGCAGTTCTTC. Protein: CASSHPGREGLNEQFF.

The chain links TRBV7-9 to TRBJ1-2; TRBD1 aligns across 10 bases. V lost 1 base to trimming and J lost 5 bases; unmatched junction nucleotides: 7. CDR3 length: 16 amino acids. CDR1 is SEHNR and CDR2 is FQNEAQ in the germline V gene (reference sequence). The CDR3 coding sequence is TGTGCCAGCAGCTTAGAAACGCGGACAGGGGGGTATGGCTACACCTTC. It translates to CASSLETRTGGYGYTF. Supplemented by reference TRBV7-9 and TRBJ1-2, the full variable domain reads DTGVSQNPRHKITKRGQNVTFRCDPISEHNRLYWYRQTLGQGPEFLTYFQNEAQLEKSRLLSDRFSAERPKGSFSTLEIQRTEQGDSAMYLCASSLETRTGGYGYTFGSGTRLTVV.

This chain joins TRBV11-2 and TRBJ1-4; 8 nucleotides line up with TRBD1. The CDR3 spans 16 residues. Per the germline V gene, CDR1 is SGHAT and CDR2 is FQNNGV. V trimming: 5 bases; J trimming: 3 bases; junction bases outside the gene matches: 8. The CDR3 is CASSQGDRRSNEKLFF. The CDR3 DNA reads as TGTGCCAGCAGCCAGGGGGACAGGAGATCTAATGAAAAACTGTTTTTT.

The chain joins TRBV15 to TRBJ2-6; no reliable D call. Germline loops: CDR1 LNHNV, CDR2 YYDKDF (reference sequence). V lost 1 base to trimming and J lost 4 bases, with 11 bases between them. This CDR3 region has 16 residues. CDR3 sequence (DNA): TGTGCCACCAGCAGAGTCGCACAATCAGGGGCCAACGTCCTGACTTTC. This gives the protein CATSRVAQSGANVLTF.

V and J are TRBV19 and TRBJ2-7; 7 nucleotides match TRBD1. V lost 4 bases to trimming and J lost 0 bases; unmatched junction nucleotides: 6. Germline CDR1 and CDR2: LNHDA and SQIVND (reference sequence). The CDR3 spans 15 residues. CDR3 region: CASSKWTGSSYEQYF. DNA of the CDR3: TGTGCCAGTAGTAAATGGACAGGTAGCTCCTACGAGCAGTACTTC.

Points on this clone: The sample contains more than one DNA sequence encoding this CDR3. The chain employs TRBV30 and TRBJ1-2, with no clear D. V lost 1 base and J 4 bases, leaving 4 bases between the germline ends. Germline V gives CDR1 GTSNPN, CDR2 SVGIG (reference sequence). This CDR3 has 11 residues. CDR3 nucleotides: TGTGCCTGGAGTGACAGCTATGGCTACACCTTC. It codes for CAWSDSYGYTF.

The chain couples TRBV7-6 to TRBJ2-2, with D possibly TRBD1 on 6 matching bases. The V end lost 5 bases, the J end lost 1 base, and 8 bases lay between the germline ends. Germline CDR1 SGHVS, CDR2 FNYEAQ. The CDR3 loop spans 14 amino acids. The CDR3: CASSQTGNTGELFF. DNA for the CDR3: TGTGCCAGCAGCCAGACAGGGAACACCGGGGAGCTGTTTTTT.

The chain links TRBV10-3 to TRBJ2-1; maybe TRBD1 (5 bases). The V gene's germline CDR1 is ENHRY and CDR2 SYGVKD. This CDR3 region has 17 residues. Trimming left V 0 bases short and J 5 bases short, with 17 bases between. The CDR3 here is CAISESGRTGANNEQFF. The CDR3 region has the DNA TGTGCCATCAGTGAGTCAGGTCGCACAGGAGCGAACAATGAGCAGTTCTTC.

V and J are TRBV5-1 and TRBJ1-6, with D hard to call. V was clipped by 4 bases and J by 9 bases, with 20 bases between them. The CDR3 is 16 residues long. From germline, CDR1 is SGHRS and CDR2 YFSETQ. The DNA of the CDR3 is TGCGCCAGCAGCCGTCAAGAACAGCTCAACGGTTCACCCCTCCACTTT. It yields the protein CASSRQEQLNGSPLHF.

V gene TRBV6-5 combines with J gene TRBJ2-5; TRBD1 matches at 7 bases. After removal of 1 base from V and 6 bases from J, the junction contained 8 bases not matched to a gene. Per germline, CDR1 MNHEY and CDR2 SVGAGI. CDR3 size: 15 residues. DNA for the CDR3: TGTGCCAGCAGTTACTTGACAGGGATTGGAAAGACCCAGTACTTC. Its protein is CASSYLTGIGKTQYF.

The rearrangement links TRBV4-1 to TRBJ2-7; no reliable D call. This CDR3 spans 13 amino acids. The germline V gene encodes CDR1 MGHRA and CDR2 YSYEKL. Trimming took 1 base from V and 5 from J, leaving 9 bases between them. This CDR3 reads CASSQVRSHEQYF. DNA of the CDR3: TGCGCCAGCAGCCAAGTGCGTAGCCACGAGCAGTACTTC.